Shown below are 18 T cell receptor beta chains from a single sample sequenced in a study of blood T cell repertoires in COVID-19. The method was immunoSEQ multiplex PCR; TCRdb's version includes in-frame clones alone and lacks a portion of them. The sample includes roughly 24,000 clones, under 90% of them seen just once. Sequenced: peripheral blood. These receptors all stem from an elderly woman with acute or convalescent COVID-19.

The chain is built from TRBV7-9 and TRBJ2-3, with TRBD1 matching over 7 bases. Germline trimming cut 5 bases from V and 0 bases from J; bases unmatched to any gene: 8. This CDR3 is 16 amino acids long. Germline CDR1 and CDR2: SEHNR and FQNEAQ (reference sequence). DNA for the CDR3: TGTGCCAGCAGCCCCACGGGACAGACTAGCACAGATACGCAGTATTTT. Protein: CASSPTGQTSTDTQYF.

This clone was found once. The chain uses TRBV5-8 and TRBJ2-7, with 12 bases fitting TRBD1. Trimming cost V 4 bases and J 6 bases; bases outside gene matches: 8. Germline CDR1 SGHTS, CDR2 YDEGEE. The CDR3 runs 15 residues. The CDR3 DNA follows: TGTGCCAGCAGCCCCGGGACAGGGGGCTCGCCCGAGCAGTACTTC. It yields the protein CASSPGTGGSPEQYF.

This clone was found a few times. The J gene is TRBJ2-2, the V gene TRBV12-3 or TRBV12-4; weak D call: TRBD1 (6 bases). With 3 bases removed from V and 6 bases from J, the gap between germline ends came to 8 bases. The CDR3 is 13 residues long. The CDR3 loop is CASSFQGSGELFF. The CDR3 region has the DNA TGTGCCAGCAGTTTTCAGGGGTCCGGGGAGCTGTTTTTT.

This clone came up once. The chain links TRBV9 to TRBJ2-1, with 7 positions matching TRBD1. This CDR3 is built from 16 residues. V lost 2 bases, J lost 0 bases, and 5 bases stayed unmatched. The germline V gene encodes CDR1 SGDLS and CDR2 YYNGEE. In DNA form, the CDR3 reads TGTGCCAGCAGCGTGGGACAGTCGGTCTCCTACAATGAGCAGTTCTTC. Protein: CASSVGQSVSYNEQFF.

The chain joins TRBV2 to TRBJ1-2, with TRBD1 as a possible D gene (6 bases). Germline CDR1 and CDR2: SNHLY and FYNNEI. CDR3 size: 17 residues. V was cut by 1 base and J by 2 bases, with 17 bases left in between. CDR3 sequence reads: CASSEGTATLPNYGYTF. CDR3 coding DNA: TGTGCCAGCAGTGAAGGGACAGCAACCCTACCAAACTATGGCTACACCTTC.

The chain employs TRBV5-4 and TRBJ2-5; a possible D gene is TRBD2 (5 bases). Germline loops: CDR1 SGHNT, CDR2 YYREEE (reference sequence). The CDR3 is made up of 16 amino acids. Deletions cut 3 bases from V and 4 bases from J, with 19 bases between. Here the CDR3 reads CASSSLEKRVLETQYF. The CDR3 DNA is TGTGCCAGCAGCTCTCTTGAAAAGAGGGTCCTAGAGACCCAGTACTTC.

The genes are TRBV28 and TRBJ2-3; no firm D call. Germline CDR1 reads MDHEN; CDR2 reads SYDVKM. This CDR3 has 18 residues. Trimming cost V 3 bases and J 4 bases, with 23 bases left between them. In nucleotides, the CDR3 is TGTGCCAGCAGTTTCTCAGGTGGTTTGGGTTCCCTCTCAGATACGCAGTATTTT. Residues: CASSFSGGLGSLSDTQYF.

This chain joins TRBV15 and TRBJ2-2, with 7 bases identical to TRBD2. CDR3 size: 17 residues. After removal of 0 bases from V and 1 base from J, the junction contained 5 bases not matched to a gene. Germline CDR1 is LNHNV and CDR2 is YYDKDF (reference sequence). The CDR3 spells CATSREGLAVNTGELFF. The CDR3 coding sequence is TGTGCCACCAGCAGAGAAGGCCTAGCGGTGAACACCGGGGAGCTGTTTTTT. Full variable domain (remainder filled in from reference TRBV15 and TRBJ2-2): DAMVIQNPRYQVTQFGKPVTLSCSQTLNHNVMYWYQQKSSQAPKLLFHYYDKDFNNEADTPDNFQSRRPNTSFCFLDIRSPGLGDTAMYLCATSREGLAVNTGELFFGEGSRLTVL.

CDR3 coding DNA: TGTGCCACCTCGGGACAGAAAAACTACGAGCAGTACTTC. Amino acids: CATSGQKNYEQYF. This rearrangement joins TRBV6-5 to TRBJ2-7, with 7 bases fitting TRBD1. This CDR3 is built from 13 residues. Germline assignment: CDR1 MNHEY and CDR2 SVGAGI. V lost 10 bases to trimming and J lost 3 bases; unmatched junction nucleotides: 9.

The V and J genes are TRBV5-1 and TRBJ2-2, with 14 bases lining up with TRBD2. The CDR3 is made up of 18 amino acids. V lost 0 bases and J lost 1; bases outside the gene matches: 2. Germline-derived CDR1 and CDR2 are SGHRS and YFSETQ. DNA for the CDR3: TGCGCCAGCAGCTTGGCCGGGACTAGCGGGGGGAACACCGGGGAGCTGTTTTTT. It specifies CASSLAGTSGGNTGELFF.

The chain recombines TRBV30 with TRBJ1-1, with D possibly matching TRBD1 (6 bases). With 5 bases removed from V and 0 bases from J, the gap between germline ends came to 13 bases. Per germline, CDR1 GTSNPN and CDR2 SVGIG (reference sequence). This CDR3 comprises 14 residues. CDR3: CAWGVDSMNTEAFF. DNA of the CDR3: TGTGCCTGGGGAGTGGACAGCATGAACACTGAAGCTTTCTTT.

This chain connects TRBV9 to TRBJ1-6, with D perhaps TRBD1 (6 bases). The ends were cut back, 1 base at V and 6 bases at J, with 8 bases in the middle. The CDR3 is 14 amino acids. From germline, CDR1 is SGDLS and CDR2 YYNGEE. The CDR3 loop is CASSVRQVNSPLHF. DNA for the CDR3: TGTGCCAGCAGCGTAAGACAGGTTAATTCACCCCTCCACTTT.

The chain is built from TRBV4-1 and TRBJ1-2; TRBD1 aligns across 7 bases. There are 14 residues in the CDR3. CDR1 MGHRA and CDR2 YSYEKL come from the germline V gene. V lost 0 bases and J lost 4; bases outside the gene matches: 2. The CDR3 sequence: CASSQDGDSYGYTF. The CDR3 coding sequence is TGCGCCAGCAGCCAAGATGGGGACAGCTATGGCTACACCTTC.

V is TRBV7-8 and J is TRBJ2-3, with TRBD2 as a possible D gene (5 bases). Trimming cost V 4 bases and J 2 bases, with 13 bases left between them. The CDR3 extends over 15 amino acids. CDR1 and CDR2 (germline): SGHVS, FQNEAQ. The CDR3 spells CASSSQRSHTDTQYF. CDR3 nucleotide sequence: TGTGCCAGCAGCTCCCAGCGGTCCCACACAGATACGCAGTATTTT.

Concerning this clone: A read error may account for a junction end that differs from germline. The chain couples TRBV14 to TRBJ1-3; the D is unclear. CDR1 SGHDN and CDR2 FVKESK come from the germline V gene. The CDR3 is 14 residues long. The CDR3 sequence: CASSQAGVRSERDF. The DNA for the CDR3 is TGTGCCAGCAGCCAGGCGGGAGTGAGGTCAGAGAGAGATTTT.

This chain connects TRBV5-1 to TRBJ1-2, with D uncertain. The V end was cut by 3 bases, the J end by 7 bases, with 7 bases between. The germline V gene has CDR1 SGHRS and CDR2 YFSETQ. CDR3 size: 11 residues. The CDR3 DNA reads as TGCGCCAGCAGCTCGGGAGGTGGCTACACCTTC. Its translation is CASSSGGGYTF.

The J gene is TRBJ2-7, the V gene TRBV7-9; TRBD1 matches at 9 bases. V was clipped by 3 bases and J by 3 bases; unmatched bases: 9. Germline V CDR1 and CDR2: SEHNR, FQNEAQ (reference sequence). The CDR3 extends over 16 amino acids. The CDR3 nucleotides read TGTGCCAGCAGCTTTATATCCGGGACAGGGCTCTACGAGCAGTACTTC. As protein: CASSFISGTGLYEQYF.

This clone appeared a single time. This chain uses TRBV12-3 or TRBV12-4 with TRBJ1-5, with D perhaps TRBD1 (5 bases). The CDR3 has 13 amino acids. V was cut by 3 bases and J by 7 bases, with 10 bases left in between. The CDR3 nucleotides read TGTGCCAGCAGTTTGAGGGAGGGGCAGCCCCAGCATTTT. Translated: CASSLREGQPQHF.